Below, 28 T cell receptor beta chains from the same sample are listed, as sequenced in a study of CXCR3-negative and CXCR3-positive naive CD8 T cells. Via 5' RACE with UMI labels, TRB cDNA libraries were prepared. TCRdb reworked the 5' RACE reads into one entry per CDR3 protein, no DNA. The sample is made up of some 45,000 distinct CDR3 sequences, and the top ten hold 1.5% to 2% of it. The sample consisted of naive CXCR3- CD8+ T cells from blood. Subset meaning: CD45RO-CCR7+CD27+CD95- naive CD8+ T cells lacking CXCR3 (TNR3-). These receptor sequences come from a human donor in good health. Some clones in this sample may be carry-over from other donors' samples.

The rearrangement joins TRBV4-3 to TRBJ2-6. This CDR3 has 16 residues. Germline V gives CDR1 LGHNA, CDR2 YSLEER. This CDR3 reads CASSQEEGSGANVLTF.

The V call is TRBV20-1, the J call TRBJ2-3; without DNA, the TCRdb call of TRBD2 cannot be checked. CDR1 and CDR2 (germline): DFQATT, SNEGSKA (reference sequence). This CDR3 spans 16 amino acids. CDR3 sequence: CSARDMGGYVTDTQYF.

The rearrangement joins TRBV6-2 or TRBV6-3 to TRBJ2-3; checking the TCRdb D call of TRBD1 is not possible without DNA. This CDR3 has 15 amino acids. Germline V gene sequence: CDR1 MNHEY, CDR2 SVGEGT. This chain's CDR3 is CASSELQGGSDTQYF.

The chain is built from TRBV28 and TRBJ2-3; TCRdb reports TRBD2, a call that lacks DNA to check it against. Looked up from germline, CDR1 is MDHEN and CDR2 is SYDVKM. The CDR3 is made up of 15 amino acids. The CDR3 sequence: CASSLSGGLTDTQYF. The full variable domain, in which reference TRBV28 and TRBJ2-3 provide the parts outside the CDR3, is DVKVTQSSRYLVKRTGEKVFLECVQDMDHENMFWYRQDPGLGLRLIYFSYDVKMKEKGDIPEGYSVSREKKERFSLILESASTNQTSMYLCASSLSGGLTDTQYFGPGTRLTVL.

This rearrangement joins TRBV10-3 to TRBJ2-3; no DNA is available, so the TRBD2 call from TCRdb remains unchecked. CDR1 ENHRY and CDR2 SYGVKD come from the germline V gene. The CDR3 has 16 residues. The chain's CDR3 is CAISEQPSGNTDTQYF.

The chain has TRBV28 and TRBJ2-1; as DNA is missing, the TRBD2 call by TCRdb cannot be tested. CDR1 is MDHEN and CDR2 is SYDVKM in the germline V gene. There are 15 residues in the CDR3. CDR3 amino acids: CAAQLALSSYNEQFF.

This chain connects TRBV7-9 to TRBJ2-7; the TCRdb call, TRBD1, lacks DNA for checking. This CDR3 comprises 16 residues. In germline, CDR1 is SEHNR, CDR2 FQNEAQ (reference sequence). The CDR3 sequence is CASSPRLRDAYYEQYF.

This chain uses TRBV5-6 with TRBJ2-4; TCRdb reports TRBD1, a call that lacks DNA to check it against. The CDR3 has 14 amino acids. Per the germline V gene, CDR1 is SGHDT and CDR2 is YYEEEE. This CDR3 reads CASSPTGTLNIQYF.

This clonotype is identified as medium-sized from frequency. The chain is built from TRBV18 and TRBJ2-2. CDR3 length: 15 residues. CDR1 is KGHSH, CDR2 LQKENI, per germline. CDR3 amino acids: CASSPKTANTGELFF.

The chain couples TRBV28 to TRBJ2-5; TCRdb outputs TRBD2, but without DNA this stays unchecked. The CDR3 has 15 residues. Looked up from germline, CDR1 is MDHEN and CDR2 is SYDVKM. This chain's CDR3 is CASSSLLARTETQYF.

V is TRBV5-1 and J is TRBJ2-5; TCRdb designates TRBD1, a call that cannot be tested without DNA. CDR1 and CDR2 from the germline V gene are SGHRS and YFSETQ. The CDR3 has 13 amino acids. CDR3 sequence reads: CASSSTGLETQYF.

The rearrangement joins TRBV6-5 to TRBJ2-1; TCRdb lists TRBD1, though no DNA is available to test this call. The CDR3 runs to 16 residues. Germline assignment: CDR1 MNHEY and CDR2 SVGAGI. CDR3 amino acids: CASSYSGAGSYNEQFF.

The chain combines TRBV7-3 with TRBJ2-2. The CDR3 runs 13 residues. Germline lookup yields CDR1 SGHTA and CDR2 FQGTGA. Here the CDR3 reads CASSLTAAGELFF.

The chain is built from TRBV7-3 and TRBJ2-7; TCRdb names TRBD2, which stays unverified in the absence of DNA. The CDR3 contains 15 residues. CDR1 is SGHTA and CDR2 is FQGTGA in the germline V gene. CDR3: CASSLGLVGSDEQYF.

The V gene is TRBV7-9, the J gene TRBJ2-1; TCRdb's D call, TRBD2, is unchecked because there is no DNA. Germline-derived CDR1 and CDR2 are SEHNR and FQNEAQ (reference sequence). CDR3 length: 15 amino acids. CDR3 loop: CAIRYGGSSYNEQFF.

V is TRBV29-1 and J is TRBJ1-1. The length of the CDR3 is 12 residues. Germline lookup yields CDR1 SQVTM and CDR2 ANQGSEA. The CDR3: CSVRTENTEAFF.

The chain uses TRBV9 and TRBJ1-1; checking the TCRdb D call of TRBD1 is not possible without DNA. Germline loops: CDR1 SGDLS, CDR2 YYNGEE. The CDR3 covers 14 residues. The CDR3 spells CASSVEGADTEAFF.

The rearrangement uses TRBV3-1 and TRBJ2-5. Germline V CDR1 and CDR2: LGHDT, YNNKEL (reference sequence). The CDR3 sequence is 12 residues long. The chain's CDR3 is CASSQDEETQYF.

The CDR3 region is CASAAWTSGTYNEQFF. This chain joins TRBV7-3 and TRBJ2-1; absent DNA, TCRdb's TRBD2 call cannot be checked. The germline V gene encodes CDR1 SGHTA and CDR2 FQGTGA. The CDR3 runs 16 residues. Supplemented by reference TRBV7-3 and TRBJ2-1, the full variable domain reads GAGVSQTPSNKVTEKGKYVELRCDPISGHTALYWYRQSLGQGPEFLIYFQGTGAADDSGLPNDRFFAVRPEGSVSTLKIQRTERGDSAVYLCASAAWTSGTYNEQFFGPGTRLTVL.

The V and J genes are TRBV29-1 and TRBJ1-1; checking the TCRdb D call of TRBD1 is not possible without DNA. This CDR3 is built from 15 residues. Germline assignment: CDR1 SQVTM and CDR2 ANQGSEA. The CDR3 sequence: CSVVPVKGYGTEAFF. Based on the CDR3 plus reference TRBV29-1 and TRBJ1-1, the full variable domain is SAVISQKPSRDICQRGTSLTIQCQVDSQVTMMFWYRQQPGQSLTLIATANQGSEATYESGFVIDKFPISRPNLTFSTLTVSNMSPEDSSIYLCSVVPVKGYGTEAFFGQGTRLTVV.

The chain combines TRBV7-6 with TRBJ2-1; TCRdb calls TRBD2, which cannot be checked without DNA. The V gene's germline CDR1 is SGHVS and CDR2 FNYEAQ. There are 15 residues in the CDR3. CDR3 in amino acids: CASSLEAGGADEQFF. Complete variable domain (other parts from reference TRBV7-6 and TRBJ2-1): GAGVSQSPRYKVTKRGQDVALRCDPISGHVSLYWYRQALGQGPEFLTYFNYEAQQDKSGLPNDRFSAERPEGSISTLTIQRTEQRDSAMYRCASSLEAGGADEQFFGPGTRLTVL.

The J gene is TRBJ2-7, the V gene TRBV28; TCRdb's D gene call, TRBD1, goes unchecked for lack of DNA. Germline assignment: CDR1 MDHEN and CDR2 SYDVKM. This CDR3 has 13 amino acids. The CDR3 spells CASSSGTVYEQYF.

The rearrangement links TRBV20-1 to TRBJ2-3; TCRdb reports TRBD1, a call that lacks DNA to check it against. CDR3 length equals 17 residues. CDR1 is DFQATT and CDR2 is SNEGSKA in the germline V gene (reference sequence). The CDR3 protein is CSARDLRTGGRLDTQYF.

This sequence joins TRBV29-1 and TRBJ2-7; TCRdb selects TRBD1, and the lack of DNA leaves this call unchecked. The CDR3 contains 13 residues. Germline V gene sequence: CDR1 SQVTM, CDR2 ANQGSEA. CDR3 protein: CSVGTGATYEQYF.

The V call is TRBV4-3, the J call TRBJ2-5. The CDR3 consists of 15 residues. The germline CDR1 and CDR2 sequences are LGHNA and YSLEER. The CDR3 spells CASSQDSGVLETQYF.

This chain connects TRBV12-2 to TRBJ2-3; TCRdb's D gene call, TRBD2, goes unchecked for lack of DNA. TRBV12-2 is shown as a pseudogene. The CDR3 sequence is 17 residues long. This chain's CDR3 is CASRLAPLAGEQDTQYF.

The CDR3 sequence: CSGADWDTYEQYF. The chain carries TRBV29-1 and TRBJ2-7; as DNA is missing, the TRBD1 call by TCRdb cannot be tested. The CDR3 runs to 13 residues. The germline gives CDR1 SQVTM, CDR2 ANQGSEA.

The rearrangement links TRBV18 to TRBJ2-7; the D call from TCRdb, TRBD1, cannot be confirmed without DNA. In germline, CDR1 is KGHSH, CDR2 LQKENI. The CDR3 is 14 residues long. This CDR3 is CASSAPGHSYEQYF.